The T cell receptor beta chain under discussion was sequenced for a study of blood T cell repertoires in COVID-19. The V gene's germline CDR1 is SGHAT and CDR2 FQNNGV. The CDR3 sequence is 16 residues long. V was trimmed by 5 bases and J by 0 bases, leaving 14 bases between them. The data were produced by immunoSEQ multiplex PCR, yet TCRdb's version contains in-frame clones alone and is incomplete. The data contain around 300,000 clones, 90% of them singletons. The V gene is TRBV11-2, the J gene TRBJ2-1; a possible D gene is TRBD2 (5 bases). The sequencing input was peripheral blood. The sequence was collected from a woman younger than 45 with COVID-19, enrolled during active disease. The CDR3 nucleotides read TGTGCCAGCAGCCCATTAGCTGGAGGCTCCTACAATGAGCAGTTCTTC. Protein product: CASSPLAGGSYNEQFF.